These 8 T cell receptor beta chains came from one sample sequenced in a study of Ad26.COV2.S vaccination and SARS-CoV-2 variants. Sequencing used immunoSEQ multiplex PCR; TCRdb keeps in-frame clones, though not all of them. The sample contains over 350,000 clones, approximately 90% of which appear only once. Treatment meaning: some 19 received Ad26.COV2.S at low or high dose, single or two shots; 5 received placebo; per-sample allocation not given. Day 63 after the first vaccine or placebo injection was the time point for sampling. This material consisted of peripheral blood, taken in a trial of Ad26.COV2.S vaccine versus placebo. The receptor source for this set is a person between 18 and 59 years old who received the Ad26.COV2.S COVID-19 vaccine or a placebo.

V is TRBV15 and J is TRBJ2-7; 7 bases line up with TRBD1. V was pared by 5 bases and J by 3 bases, with 13 bases of the junction left unmatched. The CDR3 is 16 amino acids. The V gene's germline CDR1 is LNHNV and CDR2 YYDKDF (reference sequence). This CDR3 reads CATSGQGVGQDYEQYF. CDR3 nucleotide sequence: TGTGCCACCAGCGGTCAAGGGGTAGGACAGGACTACGAGCAGTACTTC.

The chain joins TRBV4-3 to TRBJ1-1; D gene uncertain. The germline CDR1 and CDR2 sequences are LGHNA and YSLEER. Trimming took off 0 bases at V and 1 base at J, with 6 bases between the two ends. The CDR3 length is 14 residues. The CDR3 DNA reads TGCGCCAGCAGCCAAGATTGGTGGAACACTGAAGCTTTCTTT. This gives the protein CASSQDWWNTEAFF.

With regard to this clone: At one end the junction does not follow the germline gene, possibly because of a read error. V gene TRBV5-5 combines with J gene TRBJ1-1; 7 nucleotides match TRBD1. The CDR3 covers 14 residues. CDR1 and CDR2 (germline): SGHKS, YYEKEE (reference sequence). The CDR3 sequence: CASRDGQAWGSDLF. In DNA, the CDR3 is TGTGCCAGCAGAGATGGACAGGCCTGGGGGTCCGATCTTTTT.

With respect to this clone: A read error may be the cause here, since a much bigger clone is one base away. V gene TRBV2 combines with J gene TRBJ2-5, with TRBD2 as a possible D gene (6 bases). The germline V gene encodes CDR1 SNHLY and CDR2 FYNNEI. CDR3 length equals 14 residues. The germline V and J ends were trimmed by 6 bases and 2 bases, with 13 bases remaining between them. CDR3: CASRTNGGQETQYF. CDR3 sequence (DNA): TGTGCCAGCAGGACTAACGGGGGACAAGAGACCCAGTACTTC.

The V gene is TRBV4-1, the J gene TRBJ2-5, with 8 nucleotides matching TRBD1. The CDR3 is 14 amino acids. V shed 6 bases and J 1 base; nucleotides not matched to a gene: 4. The germline V gene has CDR1 MGHRA and CDR2 YSYEKL. CDR3 DNA sequence: TGCGCCAGCAGACGGACAGGGAGCCAAGAGACCCAGTACTTC. It specifies CASRRTGSQETQYF.

This sequence joins TRBV27 and TRBJ1-2, with unresolved D. The CDR3 has 15 amino acids. Between the trimmed V and J ends, which lost 6 bases and 3 bases, there was a span of 17 bases. The germline V gene has CDR1 MNHEY and CDR2 SMNVEV (reference sequence). CDR3 amino acids: CASSSLAGRDYGYTF. The CDR3 region has the DNA TGTGCCAGCAGCTCTTTGGCGGGTCGGGACTATGGCTACACCTTC.

The rearrangement links TRBV2 to TRBJ1-2; 8 bases map to TRBD1. The V segment lost 7 bases and the J segment 5 bases; nucleotides outside the gene matches: 3. The CDR3 has 12 amino acids. Germline V lookup: CDR1 SNHLY, CDR2 FYNNEI. This chain's CDR3 is CASTQGAYGYTF. The DNA for the CDR3 is TGTGCCAGCACCCAGGGGGCTTATGGCTACACCTTC. The whole variable domain, remainder taken from reference TRBV2 and TRBJ1-2, is EPEVTQTPSHQVTQMGQEVILRCVPISNHLYFYWYRQILGQKVEFLVSFYNNEISEKSEIFDDQFSVERPDGSNFTLKIRSTKLEDSAMYFCASTQGAYGYTFGSGTRLTVV.

This clone appeared a few times. The CDR3 coding sequence is TGTGCCAGCAGCCCTCCTTTTCGCCTGGGGATAATGGAGCAGTACTTC. Protein: CASSPPFRLGIMEQYF. The chain links TRBV7-9 to TRBJ2-7; D is unresolved. Germline V CDR1 and CDR2: SEHNR, FQNEAQ (reference sequence). The CDR3 extends over 16 amino acids. V was shortened by 5 bases and J by 7 bases, with 24 bases between the two germline ends.